The present T cell receptor beta chain was sequenced within a study of T cells in Graves' hyperthyroidism and ophthalmopathy. Across the whole study: Peripheral blood was acquired at first diagnosis, ahead of any therapy whatsoever. Broader study findings: Most thyroid-expanded clonotypes above 0.001 were also found in blood. Stable hyperthyroidism was told apart from ophthalmopathy by a model built on 13 V-J features.

The sample holds many counts of this clonotype. Antigen unknown. Together with thyroid ultrasound, orbital computed tomography, serum thyroxine and TRAb, clinical symptoms were used for diagnoses. Authors of the study amplified TCR beta CDR3 regions from RNA transcripts. When the TCR CDR3 underwent first-round RT-PCR, the HTBI primer set was used. TCRdb called the multiplex PCR reads again in MiXCR, with one record for every CDR3 protein. The sample includes roughly 40,000 distinct CDR3 sequences, about 47% of them seen just once. Germline assignment: CDR1 LNHDA and CDR2 SQIVND (reference sequence). The CDR3 totals 12 residues. V lost 4 bases to trimming and J lost 6 bases, with 9 bases between them.

This clonotype originated in a middle-aged man with Graves' ophthalmopathy. The chain has TRBV19 and TRBJ1-1; D is uncertain. The material sequenced was blood. The CDR3 sequence: CASSTVGSEAFF. The CDR3 region has the DNA TGTGCCAGTAGTACGGTGGGCTCTGAAGCTTTCTTT.